The T cell receptor (beta chain) under discussion was sequenced for a study of human T cells and chemical hapten exposure. The overall study: Patch testing placed 0.01% DPC on the upper back, with readings at 6 days.

Via MiXCR, TCRdb re-called the RACE reads, giving one row per CDR3 protein. This table holds a few hundred thousand distinct CDR3 sequences, over 5% found once. Time point described: pre-sensitization, week 0. Treatment noted: therapeutic diphenylcyclopropenone sensitization with weekly scalp DPC. This clonotype was counted ten times or more. The CDR3 extends over 17 amino acids. The trim removed 5 bases at V and 1 base at J, leaving 7 bases unmatched. Germline assignment: CDR1 DFQATT and CDR2 SNEGSKA (reference sequence). The chain employs TRBV20-1 and TRBJ2-3; 15 bases map to TRBD2. The source was whole blood, collected in connection with sensitization to the hapten diphenylcyclopropenone (DPC). The source is a woman in her late teens or twenties with alopecia areata. Some clones in this sample may be carry-over from other donors' samples. CDR3 DNA: TGCAGTGCTTGGACTAGCGGGGGGGCAGTTGGCACAGATACGCAGTATTTT. The encoded protein is CSAWTSGGAVGTDTQYF.